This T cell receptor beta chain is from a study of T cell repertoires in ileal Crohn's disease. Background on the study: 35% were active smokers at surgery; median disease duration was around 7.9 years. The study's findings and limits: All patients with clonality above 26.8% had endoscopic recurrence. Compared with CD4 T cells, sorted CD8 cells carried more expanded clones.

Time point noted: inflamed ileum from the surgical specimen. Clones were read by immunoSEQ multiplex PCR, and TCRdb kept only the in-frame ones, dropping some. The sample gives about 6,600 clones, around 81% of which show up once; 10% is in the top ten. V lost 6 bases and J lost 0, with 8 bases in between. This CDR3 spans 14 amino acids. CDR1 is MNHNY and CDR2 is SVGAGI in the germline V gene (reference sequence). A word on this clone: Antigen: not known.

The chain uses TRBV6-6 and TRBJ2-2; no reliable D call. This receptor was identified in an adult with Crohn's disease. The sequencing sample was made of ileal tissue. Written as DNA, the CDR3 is TGTGCCAGCAGGAACACAGCGAACACCGGGGAGCTGTTTTTT. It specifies CASRNTANTGELFF.